This TCR beta chain is drawn from a study of cytomegalovirus exposure and HLA in healthy donors. Amplification used 60 Vbeta primers and 13 Jbeta primers. Repertoires were generated with immunoSEQ multiplex PCR, while TCRdb's copy carries only in-frame clones and drops some. The data hold around 130,000 clones, with just under 75% observed a single time. The CDR3 runs 15 residues. In germline, CDR1 is SGHRS, CDR2 YFSETQ. Trimming took 0 bases from V and 7 from J, leaving 13 bases between them. Donors showed nominal health when sampled, although they likely had unrecorded immune exposures. Study-level results: It was shown in a later analysis that HLA-associated TCR beta chains were more clonally expanded than other, equally common chains. Likely technical artifact: a cluster of highly shared sequence variants. As was reported, the HLA-A and HLA-B alleles of most subjects were accurately predicted from TCR beta sequences.

This clone was seen more than once but under ten times. Its antigen is unidentified. V and J are TRBV5-1 and TRBJ1-4; D may be TRBD1 (5 bases). The source is a man aged 35 to 55 in good health and CMV-seropositive. Sample: PBMCs. The CDR3 spells CASSLVPGLGEKLFF. In DNA, the CDR3 is TGCGCCAGCAGCTTGGTTCCAGGGTTGGGTGAAAAACTGTTTTTT.